Listed here are 17 T cell receptor beta chains from one sample, sequenced in a study of blood T cell repertoires in COVID-19. TCRdb's table, derived via immunoSEQ multiplex PCR, lists solely in-frame clones and lacks some. The profile shows around 62,000 clones, 85% to 90% of them singletons. The specimen sequenced was peripheral blood. All receptors come from a man between 60 and 75 years old with acute or convalescent COVID-19.

The V gene is TRBV9, the J gene TRBJ1-2; D perhaps matches TRBD1 (6 bases). CDR1 is SGDLS and CDR2 is YYNGEE in the germline V gene. The CDR3 spans 13 residues. V was cut by 2 bases and J by 7 bases, with 12 bases left in between. As DNA, the CDR3 is TGTGCCAGCAGCGTTCGGGGGGCTATTGGCTACACCTTC. It specifies CASSVRGAIGYTF.

The rearrangement joins TRBV4-3 to TRBJ1-1; D uncertain. V was shortened by 3 bases and J by 4 bases, with 21 bases between the two germline ends. The V gene's germline CDR1 is LGHNA and CDR2 YSLEER. The CDR3 sequence is 17 residues long. The CDR3 bases are TGCGCCAGCAGCCATCCCCCAGGCCGCTCGCTGACCACTGAAGCTTTCTTT. Translation: CASSHPPGRSLTTEAFF.

V gene TRBV4-1 combines with J gene TRBJ2-1; 7 nucleotides line up with TRBD1. V trimming: 2 bases; J trimming: 0 bases; junction bases outside the gene matches: 10. The CDR3 is made up of 18 amino acids. CDR1 MGHRA and CDR2 YSYEKL come from the germline V gene. The CDR3 spells CASSQLRTGFSSYNEQFF. DNA of the CDR3: TGCGCCAGCAGCCAACTTAGGACAGGTTTCAGCTCCTACAATGAGCAGTTCTTC.

The gene calls are TRBV7-8 and TRBJ2-7; TRBD2 agrees at 8 bases. The ends lost 2 bases at V and 0 bases at J; junction bases unmatched: 12. The germline V gene encodes CDR1 SGHVS and CDR2 FQNEAQ. This CDR3 has 18 amino acids. In DNA, the CDR3 is TGTGCCAGCAGCTTATTCCACCGGCGCGGGGGGAGCTCCTACGAGCAGTACTTC. Amino acids: CASSLFHRRGGSSYEQYF.

The rearrangement uses TRBV6-2 or TRBV6-3 and TRBJ2-7; TRBD2 matches at 7 bases. CDR1 MNHEY and CDR2 SVGEGT come from the germline V gene. This CDR3 is 12 amino acids long. The junction had 4 bases not matched to a gene; V was cut back by 5 bases and J by 6 bases. Written as DNA, the CDR3 is TGTGCCAGCAGTCGGACTAGTTTCGAGCAGTACTTC. This sequence encodes CASSRTSFEQYF.

The chain couples TRBV6-5 to TRBJ1-2; TRBD1 agrees at 7 bases. The CDR3 covers 13 residues. Losses at the gene ends were 5 bases for V and 8 bases for J; bases not matched to a gene: 8. Germline V gene lookup returns CDR1 MNHEY and CDR2 SVGAGI. Here the CDR3 reads CASSLRGVEGYTF. For the CDR3, the DNA is TGTGCCAGCAGTCTCAGGGGGGTTGAAGGCTACACCTTC.

Turning to this clone: The junction departs from germline at one end; a sequencing error may be responsible. V gene TRBV6-4 combines with J gene TRBJ1-1, with 10 bases matching TRBD1. Germline lookup yields CDR1 MRHNA and CDR2 SNTAGT. The length of the CDR3 is 14 residues. This CDR3 is CASRAGQGNSEAFF. Written as DNA, the CDR3 is TGTGCCAGCAGGGCGGGACAGGGGAACTCTGAAGCTTTCTTT.

The chain has TRBV5-1 and TRBJ1-1; no definite D call. Looked up from germline, CDR1 is SGHRS and CDR2 is YFSETQ. The CDR3 has 13 amino acids. V shed 0 bases and J shed 3 bases, with 6 bases lying between them. The chain's CDR3 is CASSLVTDTEAFF. The CDR3 nucleotides read TGCGCCAGCAGCTTGGTCACGGACACTGAAGCTTTCTTT.

V and J are TRBV28 and TRBJ2-7; 8 bases fit TRBD2. The CDR3 is 14 amino acids. Germline V gene sequence: CDR1 MDHEN, CDR2 SYDVKM. V lost 7 bases, J lost 2 bases, and 7 bases stayed unmatched. CDR3 sequence: CASIEAGVTYEQYF. The CDR3 DNA reads as TGTGCCAGCATTGAAGCGGGAGTTACCTACGAGCAGTACTTC.

This sequence joins TRBV3-1 (or the pseudogene TRBV3-2) and TRBJ2-2, with D hard to call. Germline CDR1 is LGHDT and CDR2 is YNNKEL (reference sequence). Trimming removed 0 bases at V and 8 bases at J, with 16 bases between. This CDR3 has 16 residues. CDR3 protein: CASSQENWATSGELFF. The CDR3, as DNA: TGTGCCAGCAGCCAAGAAAATTGGGCGACATCTGGGGAGCTGTTTTTT.

V and J are TRBV7-8 and TRBJ1-2; TRBD1 matches 10 bases. The CDR3 is 15 residues long. Germline V CDR1 and CDR2: SGHVS, FQNEAQ. V shed 5 bases, J shed 7 bases, and the junction held 10 bases outside the gene matches. CDR3 residues: CASSRKGQGIGGYTF. In DNA, the CDR3 is TGTGCCAGCAGCCGGAAGGGACAGGGGATAGGTGGCTACACCTTC.

CDR3 sequence (DNA): TGTGCCAGCAGTGAACGTAATTTTCCGGAAAAACTGTTTTTT. As protein: CASSERNFPEKLFF. The chain joins TRBV2 to TRBJ1-4; no firm D call. Germline values: CDR1 SNHLY, CDR2 FYNNEI. This CDR3 is built from 14 residues. V lost 2 bases and J lost 8, with 12 bases in between.

V usage is TRBV10-3 and J usage is TRBJ2-3, with D possibly matching TRBD1 (5 bases). Looked up from germline, CDR1 is ENHRY and CDR2 is SYGVKD. This CDR3 has 15 amino acids. V was clipped by 2 bases and J by 3 bases, with 12 bases between them. The DNA for the CDR3 is TGTGCCATCAGTGAGGATAGGGGTCGTACAGATACGCAGTATTTT. Residues: CAISEDRGRTDTQYF.

This clone showed up just once. This chain connects TRBV7-2 to TRBJ2-2; no clear D. CDR3 size: 13 residues. Per the germline V gene, CDR1 is SGHTA and CDR2 is FQGNSA. Trimming pared 5 bases from V and 3 bases from J, leaving 7 bases between. The DNA for the CDR3 is TGTGCCAGCAGCACCGAGTACACCGGGGAGCTGTTTTTT. This gives the protein CASSTEYTGELFF.

J is TRBJ1-5 and V is TRBV28; 9 bases agree with TRBD1. V shed 2 bases and J 6 bases; nucleotides not matched to a gene: 8. This CDR3 contains 16 residues. The germline gives CDR1 MDHEN, CDR2 SYDVKM. CDR3 sequence (DNA): TGTGCCAGCAGTTTAACCCGGACAGGGGAGTTTCAGCCCCAGCATTTT. This codes for CASSLTRTGEFQPQHF.

The gene calls are TRBV25-1 and TRBJ1-2, with D tentatively TRBD1 (5 bases). With 5 bases removed from V and 4 bases from J, the gap between germline ends came to 11 bases. CDR3 size: 13 residues. Germline CDR1 reads MGHDK; CDR2 reads SYGVNS. The CDR3 region is CASSRGTVYGYTF. The CDR3 DNA reads as TGTGCCAGCAGTAGAGGGACTGTCTATGGCTACACCTTC.

This clone was counted only a few times. The chain carries TRBV19 and TRBJ1-1, with 7 bases identical to TRBD1. J gave up 0 bases and V 5 bases, and 6 bases lay outside the gene matches. The CDR3 spans 15 residues. CDR1 LNHDA and CDR2 SQIVND come from the germline V gene (reference sequence). For the CDR3, the DNA is TGTGCCAGTAGTCTCTTAGGGGGCTTGAACACTGAAGCTTTCTTT. Its protein is CASSLLGGLNTEAFF.